This record looks at one TCR beta chain sequence and its context. Sequenced by immunoSEQ multiplex PCR; TCRdb stores in-frame clones only, minus some. The repertoire holds approximately 50,000 clones, with about 92% as singletons. The source of the sample is a study of T cell changes during pregnancy in multiple sclerosis. The clonotype comes from a female donor with multiple sclerosis, enrolled in a pregnancy study. Sequencing was performed on CD4+ T cells from peripheral blood mononuclear cells, taken in the third trimester of pregnancy.

The CDR3 DNA reads as TGTGCCAGCAGTTCCTGGACTAGCGGGATCACCGGGGAGCTGTTTTTT. The encoded protein is CASSSWTSGITGELFF. This chain uses TRBV25-1 with TRBJ2-2; 12 nucleotides match TRBD2. The trim removed 5 bases at V and 4 bases at J, leaving 5 bases unmatched. Looked up from germline, CDR1 is MGHDK and CDR2 is SYGVNS. The CDR3 covers 16 residues.